The source of this T cell receptor (beta chain) is a study of molecular identifiers for immune sequencing clone quantification. V lost 0 bases to trimming and J lost 12 bases; unmatched junction nucleotides: 5. Germline lookup yields CDR1 LGHNA and CDR2 YSLEER. This CDR3 is built from 14 residues. Via MiXCR, TCRdb re-called the PCR reads, giving one row per CDR3 protein. Among around 480,000 distinct CDR3 sequences listed, about a fifth were seen once. The sequence was obtained from a human donor in good health. Some libraries in this study had Jurkat cell RNA spiked in. This chain links TRBV4-3 with TRBJ2-6, with 7 bases that match TRBD2. Sequenced sample: naive CD8+ T cells from blood, with Jurkat cell RNA spiked in. The subset is: FACS-sorted CD8+CD4-CCR7+CD45RA+ naive T cells. CDR3 nucleotides: TGCGCCAGCAGCCAAGATGGCAGGGAGGGCGTCCTGACTTTC. It codes for CASSQDGREGVLTF.